This T cell receptor (beta chain) was recorded in a study of cytomegalovirus exposure and HLA in healthy donors. PCR was performed using 60 Vbeta and 13 Jbeta primers. This table comes from immunoSEQ multiplex PCR, and its TCRdb copy is limited to in-frame clones, with some not included. The sample has approximately 110,000 clones; 15% are singletons. The V gene lost 4 bases and the J gene lost 5 bases, with 12 bases spanning the gap. The CDR3 has 14 amino acids. In germline, CDR1 is MDHEN, CDR2 SYDVKM. The sample taken for sequencing was PBMCs. The receptor was isolated from a woman aged 18-29 years in good health and CMV-seronegative. V gene TRBV28 combines with J gene TRBJ1-3, with a tentative D call TRBD1 (6 bases). This CDR3 reads CASSSDRSRNTIYF. CDR3 nucleotide sequence: TGTGCCAGCAGTTCTGACAGGTCGAGAAACACCATATATTTT.